Shown below are 14 T cell receptor beta chains from a single sample sequenced in a study of CD8+ T cells in alopecia areata. Sequencing templates came from extracted RNA that was reverse transcribed into cDNA. The data were produced by immunoSEQ multiplex PCR, yet TCRdb's version contains in-frame clones alone and is incomplete. In the table there are roughly 200,000 clones, roughly 62% of which are singletons. Stated treatment: oral pan-JAK inhibitor, 5-10 mg twice daily. The material was CD8+ T cells sorted from blood, obtained at week 24, from a patient treated with tofacitinib. These receptor sequences come from a human donor with alopecia areata.

This chain uses TRBV5-1 with TRBJ2-7, with D hard to call. Deletions cut 0 bases from V and 3 bases from J, with 7 bases between. CDR3 length equals 13 residues. Germline V CDR1 and CDR2: SGHRS, YFSETQ. Written as DNA, the CDR3 is TGCGCCAGCAGCTTGGAGCCTCGCTACGAGCAGTACTTC. The encoded protein is CASSLEPRYEQYF.

The rearrangement uses TRBV27 and TRBJ2-1, with TRBD2 as a possible D gene (6 bases). This CDR3 is 13 amino acids long. In germline, CDR1 is MNHEY, CDR2 SMNVEV (reference sequence). V lost 5 bases and J lost 8, with 13 bases in between. The CDR3 here is CASSPRRRDEQFF. For the CDR3, the DNA is TGTGCCAGCAGTCCCCGTAGGAGGGATGAGCAGTTCTTC.

This rearrangement joins TRBV30 to TRBJ2-3; 12 nucleotides agree with TRBD2. CDR1 and CDR2 (germline): GTSNPN, SVGIG (reference sequence). J lost 2 bases, V lost 5 bases, and 5 bases had no gene match. This CDR3 has 15 amino acids. CDR3 sequence reads: CAWELAGGPTDTQYF. The CDR3 DNA sequence: TGTGCCTGGGAGCTAGCGGGGGGGCCCACAGATACGCAGTATTTT.

There are a few counts of this clone. The chain recombines TRBV13 with TRBJ2-7, with D possibly being TRBD2 (6 bases). Germline assignment: CDR1 PRHDT and CDR2 FYEKMQ (reference sequence). Between the trimmed V and J ends, which lost 5 bases and 7 bases, there was a span of 12 bases. The CDR3 length is 12 residues. Here the CDR3 reads CASSREREEQYF. The CDR3 bases are TGTGCCAGCAGCCGGGAGCGCGAAGAGCAGTACTTC.

The chain couples TRBV4-2 to TRBJ1-2; 7 bases line up with TRBD1. With V trimmed by 0 bases and J by 5 bases, 6 bases remained unmatched. This CDR3 has 15 residues. CDR1 is LGHNA and CDR2 is YNFKEQ in the germline V gene. The chain's CDR3 is CASSQDPTGQYGYTF. In DNA, the CDR3 is TGTGCCAGCAGCCAAGATCCCACGGGACAGTATGGCTACACCTTC.

In this sample, this clone turned up once. The V call is TRBV4-1, the J call TRBJ1-2; D gene uncertain. V was shortened by 0 bases and J by 8 bases, with 19 bases between the two germline ends. This CDR3 has 16 amino acids. CDR1 is MGHRA, CDR2 YSYEKL, per germline. The CDR3 loop is CASSQDHTVILFGYTF. The CDR3 nucleotides read TGCGCCAGCAGCCAAGATCATACGGTGATTCTATTCGGCTACACCTTC.

The chain is built from TRBV4-2 and TRBJ2-7; D is uncertain. Trimming removed 4 bases from V and 2 bases from J, with 15 bases in between. This CDR3 region has 15 residues. Germline V gives CDR1 LGHNA, CDR2 YNFKEQ. The CDR3 DNA reads as TGTGCCAGCAGCCTTGACGAACCTGGGCCCTACGAGCAGTACTTC. It yields the protein CASSLDEPGPYEQYF.

The chain uses TRBV9 and TRBJ1-3; TRBD1 aligns across 10 bases. The germline CDR1 and CDR2 sequences are SGDLS and YYNGEE. V was clipped by 5 bases and J by 8 bases; unmatched bases: 13. CDR3 length: 16 amino acids. CDR3 region: CASRATGQGEVDTIYF. CDR3 nucleotides: TGTGCCAGCAGAGCCACTGGACAGGGGGAGGTGGACACCATATATTTT.

The chain has TRBV5-1 and TRBJ2-7; D might be TRBD2 (6 bases). This CDR3 region has 13 residues. CDR1 is SGHRS and CDR2 is YFSETQ in the germline V gene. Trimming pared 2 bases from V and 2 bases from J, leaving 8 bases between. The CDR3 reads CASSLRLAYEQYF. CDR3 in DNA: TGCGCCAGCAGCTTAAGACTAGCCTACGAGCAGTACTTC.

This clone has only a few counts. The chain uses TRBV29-1 and TRBJ2-1; D is possibly TRBD2 (6 bases). The ends were cut back, 6 bases at V and 7 bases at J, with 7 bases in the middle. The CDR3 has 10 residues. The germline V gene encodes CDR1 SQVTM and CDR2 ANQGSEA. CDR3 amino acids: CSVEGNEQFF. In nucleotides, the CDR3 is TGCAGCGTGGAGGGGAATGAGCAGTTCTTC.

This chain joins TRBV27 and TRBJ2-7; D perhaps matches TRBD1 (6 bases). Germline loops: CDR1 MNHEY, CDR2 SMNVEV (reference sequence). This CDR3 is built from 13 residues. Trimming took off 2 bases at V and 5 bases at J, with 10 bases between the two ends. CDR3: CASSLRAGDEQYF. The CDR3, as DNA: TGTGCCAGCAGTTTAAGGGCAGGGGACGAGCAGTACTTC.

The chain recombines TRBV13 with TRBJ1-2; 11 nucleotides match TRBD1. In germline, CDR1 is PRHDT, CDR2 FYEKMQ (reference sequence). V lost 5 bases and J lost 5; bases outside the gene matches: 7. The CDR3 spans 15 residues. CDR3 DNA: TGTGCCAGCAGCCGGACGGACAGGGGGCTGTATGGCTACACCTTC. This sequence encodes CASSRTDRGLYGYTF.

This clone has just a few counts. This sample includes further DNA sequences coding for the same CDR3. J is TRBJ2-7 and V is TRBV5-6; D is unclear. The V and J ends lost 0 bases and 3 bases respectively, with 1 base between them. Germline V CDR1 and CDR2: SGHDT, YYEEEE. This CDR3 region has 11 residues. The CDR3 loop reads CASSLGYEQYF. In DNA form, the CDR3 reads TGTGCCAGCAGCTTGGGCTACGAGCAGTACTTC.

This clone has just a few counts. Here the CDR3 reads CASSLEAKPSGNTIYF. For the CDR3, the DNA is TGTGCCAGCAGCTTGGAGGCAAAACCCTCTGGAAACACCATATATTTT. The V gene is TRBV5-4, the J gene TRBJ1-3; D gene ambiguous. Per germline, CDR1 SGHNT and CDR2 YYREEE (reference sequence). Trimming stripped 0 bases from V and 0 bases from J, with 10 bases between. The CDR3 covers 16 residues.